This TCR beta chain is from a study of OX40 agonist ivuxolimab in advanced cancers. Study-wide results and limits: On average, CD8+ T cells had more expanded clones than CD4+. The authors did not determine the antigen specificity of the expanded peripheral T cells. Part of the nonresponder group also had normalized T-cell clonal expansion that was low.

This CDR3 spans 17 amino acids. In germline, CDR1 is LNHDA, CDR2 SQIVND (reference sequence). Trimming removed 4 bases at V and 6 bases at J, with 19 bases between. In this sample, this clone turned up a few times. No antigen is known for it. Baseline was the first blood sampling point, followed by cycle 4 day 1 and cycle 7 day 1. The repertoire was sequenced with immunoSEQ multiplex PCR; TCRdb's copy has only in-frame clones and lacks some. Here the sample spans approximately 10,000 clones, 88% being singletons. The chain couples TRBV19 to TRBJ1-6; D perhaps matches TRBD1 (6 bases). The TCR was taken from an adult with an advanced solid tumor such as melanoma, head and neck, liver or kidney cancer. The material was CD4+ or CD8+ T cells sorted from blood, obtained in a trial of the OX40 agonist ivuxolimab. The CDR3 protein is CASSTLPTGLGNSPLHF. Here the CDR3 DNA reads TGTGCCAGTAGTACGCTACCAACAGGGTTGGGTAATTCACCCCTCCACTTT.